The subject of this entry is one T cell receptor beta chain. The antigen is undetermined. This entry is derived from a study of T cells in Graves' hyperthyroidism and ophthalmopathy. Study-level findings and limits: Most thyroid clonotypes expanded above 0.001 appeared in blood too.

Amplification of TCR beta CDR3 regions used RNA as the template. The TCR CDR3 was amplified in a first-round RT-PCR using the HTBI primer set. MiXCR, run by TCRdb on the multiplex PCR reads, gives a single entry per CDR3 protein. This table has about 590,000 distinct CDR3 sequences, more than 15% appearing once. This CDR3 contains 15 residues. Germline assignment: CDR1 LGHNT and CDR2 FRNRAP. V was pared by 5 bases and J by 5 bases, with 9 bases of the junction left unmatched. The material sequenced was blood. The gene calls are TRBV12-5 and TRBJ2-1; 7 nucleotides match TRBD2. The TCR comes from a woman in her twenties or thirties with Graves' hyperthyroidism. The DNA for the CDR3 is TGTGCTAGTGGTCCCTACGGGACTACGAACAATGAGCAGTTCTTC. Translation: CASGPYGTTNNEQFF.